This entry describes one TCR beta chain. Its target is not known. PCR was performed using 60 Vbeta and 13 Jbeta primers. Clones were sequenced by immunoSEQ multiplex PCR, and TCRdb holds only the in-frame ones, with some missing. Of around 60,000 clones in the sample, roughly 80% were seen once. The CDR3 consists of 14 residues. Germline V gene lookup returns CDR1 MRHNA and CDR2 SNTAGT. Each donor's status was that of a healthy bone marrow donor. This record belongs to a study of cytomegalovirus exposure and HLA in healthy donors. Study results and limitations: Using a false discovery rate of 0.05, a later analysis showed that roughly 16,000 TCR beta sequences were associated with HLA alleles. Within the data, a cluster of highly shared sequence variants was likely a sequencing artifact. In a later analysis, compared with equally common non-associated chains, HLA-associated beta chains were more expanded.

The clonotype was recovered from a woman between 40 and 55 years old in good health and CMV-seropositive. Sequenced sample: PBMCs. The chain has TRBV6-4 and TRBJ2-7; D may be TRBD2 (5 bases). The CDR3 DNA reads TGTGCTCACCCTCGGGGTCTGGATGGGTACGAGCAGTACTTC. Translating it yields CAHPRGLDGYEQYF.